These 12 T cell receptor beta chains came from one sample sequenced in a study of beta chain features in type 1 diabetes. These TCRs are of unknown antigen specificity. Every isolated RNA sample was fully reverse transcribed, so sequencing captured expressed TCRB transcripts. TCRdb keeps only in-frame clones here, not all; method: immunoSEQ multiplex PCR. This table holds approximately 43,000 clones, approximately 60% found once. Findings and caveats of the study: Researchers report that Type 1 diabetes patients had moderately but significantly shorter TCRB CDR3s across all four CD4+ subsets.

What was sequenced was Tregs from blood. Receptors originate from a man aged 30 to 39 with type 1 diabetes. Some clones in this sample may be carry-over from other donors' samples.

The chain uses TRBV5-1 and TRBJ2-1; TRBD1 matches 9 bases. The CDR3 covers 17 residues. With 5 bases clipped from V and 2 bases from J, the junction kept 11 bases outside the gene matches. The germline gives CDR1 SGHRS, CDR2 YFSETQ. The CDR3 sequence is CASSYQPGTGTYNEQFF. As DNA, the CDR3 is TGCGCCAGCAGTTACCAACCCGGGACAGGGACCTACAATGAGCAGTTCTTC.

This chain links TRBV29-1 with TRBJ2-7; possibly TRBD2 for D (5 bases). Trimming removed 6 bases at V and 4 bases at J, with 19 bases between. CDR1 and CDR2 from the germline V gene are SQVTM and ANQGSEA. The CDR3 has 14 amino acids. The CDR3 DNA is TGCAGCGTGAGGGTGGGAGCGGTAAGTTACGAGCAGTACTTC. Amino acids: CSVRVGAVSYEQYF.

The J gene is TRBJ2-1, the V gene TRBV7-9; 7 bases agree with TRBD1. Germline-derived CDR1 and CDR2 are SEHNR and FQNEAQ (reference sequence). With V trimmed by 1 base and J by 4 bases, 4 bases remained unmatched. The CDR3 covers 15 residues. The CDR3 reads CASSLDSRGYNEQFF. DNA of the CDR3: TGTGCCAGCAGCTTAGACTCCAGGGGGTACAATGAGCAGTTCTTC.

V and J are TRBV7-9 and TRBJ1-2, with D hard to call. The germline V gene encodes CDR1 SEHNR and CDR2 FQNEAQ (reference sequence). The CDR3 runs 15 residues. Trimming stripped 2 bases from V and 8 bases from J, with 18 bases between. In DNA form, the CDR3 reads TGTGCCAGCAGCTTATGGGCAATTTATGATGGCGGCTACACCTTC. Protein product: CASSLWAIYDGGYTF.

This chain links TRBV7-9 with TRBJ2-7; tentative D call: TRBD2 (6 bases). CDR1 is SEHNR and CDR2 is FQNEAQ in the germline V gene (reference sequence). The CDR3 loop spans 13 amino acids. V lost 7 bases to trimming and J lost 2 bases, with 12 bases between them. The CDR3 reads CASNGGLTYEQYF. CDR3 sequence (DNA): TGTGCCAGCAACGGGGGACTGACCTACGAGCAGTACTTC.

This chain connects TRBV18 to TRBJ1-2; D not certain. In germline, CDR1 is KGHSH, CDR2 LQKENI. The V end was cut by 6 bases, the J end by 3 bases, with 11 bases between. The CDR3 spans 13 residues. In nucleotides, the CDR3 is TGTGCCAGCTCGGAGGGCCGGGACTATGGCTACACCTTC. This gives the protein CASSEGRDYGYTF.

CDR3 DNA: TGTGCCAGCAGACCGAATCGGGGACAGGGTGTCAACGAGCAGTACTTC. Translation: CASRPNRGQGVNEQYF. The chain joins TRBV7-9 to TRBJ2-5, with 9 bases aligning to TRBD1. The J call may be faulty, since TRBJ2-7 better matches the DNA end. The CDR3 is 16 amino acids. Germline V gives CDR1 SEHNR, CDR2 FQNEAQ (reference sequence).

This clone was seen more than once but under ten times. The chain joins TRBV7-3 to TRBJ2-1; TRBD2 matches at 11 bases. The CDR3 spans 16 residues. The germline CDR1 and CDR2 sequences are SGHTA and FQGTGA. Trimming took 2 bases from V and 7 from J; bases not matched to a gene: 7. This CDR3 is CASSLEASGGWNEQFF. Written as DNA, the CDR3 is TGTGCCAGCAGCTTAGAGGCTAGCGGGGGGTGGAATGAGCAGTTCTTC. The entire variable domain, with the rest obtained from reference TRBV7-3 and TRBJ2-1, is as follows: GAGVSQTPSNKVTEKGKYVELRCDPISGHTALYWYRQSLGQGPEFLIYFQGTGAADDSGLPNDRFFAVRPEGSVSTLKIQRTERGDSAVYLCASSLEASGGWNEQFFGPGTRLTVL.

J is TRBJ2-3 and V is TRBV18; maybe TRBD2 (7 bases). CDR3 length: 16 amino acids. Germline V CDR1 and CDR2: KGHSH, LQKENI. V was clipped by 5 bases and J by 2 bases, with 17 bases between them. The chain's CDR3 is CASSSLRGTHTDTQYF. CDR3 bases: TGTGCCAGCTCATCCCTGCGGGGGACACACACAGATACGCAGTATTTT.

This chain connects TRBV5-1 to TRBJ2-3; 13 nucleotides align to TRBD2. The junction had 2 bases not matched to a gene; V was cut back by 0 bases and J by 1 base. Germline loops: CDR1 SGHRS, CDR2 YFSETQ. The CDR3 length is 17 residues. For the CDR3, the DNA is TGCGCCAGCAGCTTGGCCGGGACTAGCGGGGGCACAGATACGCAGTATTTT. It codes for CASSLAGTSGGTDTQYF.

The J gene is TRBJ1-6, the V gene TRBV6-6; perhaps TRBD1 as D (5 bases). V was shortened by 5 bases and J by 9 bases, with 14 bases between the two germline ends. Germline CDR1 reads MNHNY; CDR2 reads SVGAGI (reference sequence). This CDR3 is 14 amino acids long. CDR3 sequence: CASSPRREASPLHF. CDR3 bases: TGTGCCAGCAGTCCCCGCAGGGAAGCTTCACCCCTCCACTTT.

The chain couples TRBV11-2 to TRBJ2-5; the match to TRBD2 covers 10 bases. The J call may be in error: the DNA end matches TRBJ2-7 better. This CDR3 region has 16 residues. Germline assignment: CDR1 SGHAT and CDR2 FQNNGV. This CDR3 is CASSSLSSGGNYEQYF. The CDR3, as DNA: TGTGCCAGCAGCTCCCTCTCTAGCGGGGGCAACTACGAGCAGTACTTC.